This paragraph covers one TCR beta chain sequence. Its target is not known. The CDR3 extends over 15 amino acids. Germline assignment: CDR1 SQVTM and CDR2 ANQGSEA. Trimming took 3 bases from V and 5 from J, leaving 19 bases between them. PCR involved 60 Vbeta and 13 Jbeta primers. Method: immunoSEQ multiplex PCR; TCRdb's copy keeps in-frame clones and lacks some. This repertoire shows roughly 140,000 clones, over 60% found once; its top ten account for 2.1%. This specimen belongs to a study of cytomegalovirus exposure and HLA in healthy donors. Study-wide background: Under 85% of 398 genotyped donors fell in the Caucasian-associated ancestry cluster.

Study outcomes and limitations: Earlier results showed most TCR beta V segments being productive about 87% or about 30% of the time. Some V segments, including TRBV6-2 and TRBV6-3, were excluded as indistinguishable.

The sequenced sample consisted of PBMCs. This TCR derives from a man aged 40-50 years in good health and CMV-seronegative. J is TRBJ1-1 and V is TRBV29-1; D is possibly TRBD1 (5 bases). DNA of the CDR3: TGCAGCGTTGAGGCGTCTAAGCCAAGGGGAACTGAAGCTTTCTTT. As protein: CSVEASKPRGTEAFF.